The text below deals with one T cell receptor (beta chain). Its antigen is unknown. The data were obtained in a study of radiotherapy plus CTLA-4 blockade in lung cancer. Looking at the study overall: There were objective responses in 18% of patients, and around 31% had disease control. Broader study findings: Blood-borne expansion of tumor-derived TCR clones followed radiotherapy plus ipilimumab.

Unmatched junction bases numbered 12, after V lost 7 bases and J lost 10 bases. Per germline, CDR1 SEHNR and CDR2 FQNEAQ (reference sequence). The CDR3 runs 15 residues. Alongside CTLA-4 blockade with ipilimumab, patients with chemo-refractory metastatic non-small-cell lung cancer received focal radiation. Profiled with immunoSEQ multiplex PCR; TCRdb holds only in-frame clones, not every one. This table holds about 95,000 clones, roughly 80% found once. V usage is TRBV7-9 and J usage is TRBJ2-1; 11 nucleotides line up with TRBD1. The material was peripheral blood, obtained from a patient treated with radiotherapy plus ipilimumab. The TCR comes from a human donor with non-small cell lung cancer who had a partial response to radiotherapy plus ipilimumab. The CDR3 sequence: CASKSWDRGSNEQFF. The DNA for the CDR3 is TGTGCCAGCAAGAGCTGGGACAGGGGGTCTAACGAGCAGTTCTTC.